The clone carrying this TCR beta chain showed up just a few times. Its antigen is undetermined. These patients, aged 18 to 65, had recently diagnosed hyperthyroidism lasting under 2 months. A patient was excluded if there was uncontrolled infection, other autoimmune disease, pregnancy or lactation. There are 17 residues in the CDR3. Germline assignment: CDR1 SGHRS and CDR2 YFSETQ. Trimming left V 0 bases short and J 4 bases short, with 19 bases between. The sample is drawn from a study of T cells in Graves' hyperthyroidism and ophthalmopathy. Study findings and constraints: A model of 13 V-J pairs discriminated ophthalmopathy from stable hyperthyroidism.

Using RNA transcripts as the source, TCR beta CDR3 regions were amplified. The HTBI primer set drove a first-round RT-PCR of the TCR CDR3. In TCRdb, the multiplex PCR reads were re-called with MiXCR into one record per CDR3 protein. The sample has about 420,000 distinct CDR3 sequences; roughly 14% are singletons. The sample taken for sequencing was blood. The V call is TRBV5-1, the J call TRBJ2-5, with a possible D match to TRBD1 (6 bases). The TCR was taken from a woman younger than 30 with Graves' hyperthyroidism. CDR3 nucleotides: TGCGCCAGCAGCTTGGAGGCCTACAGGGTAGGGTTAGAGACCCAGTACTTC. This sequence encodes CASSLEAYRVGLETQYF.